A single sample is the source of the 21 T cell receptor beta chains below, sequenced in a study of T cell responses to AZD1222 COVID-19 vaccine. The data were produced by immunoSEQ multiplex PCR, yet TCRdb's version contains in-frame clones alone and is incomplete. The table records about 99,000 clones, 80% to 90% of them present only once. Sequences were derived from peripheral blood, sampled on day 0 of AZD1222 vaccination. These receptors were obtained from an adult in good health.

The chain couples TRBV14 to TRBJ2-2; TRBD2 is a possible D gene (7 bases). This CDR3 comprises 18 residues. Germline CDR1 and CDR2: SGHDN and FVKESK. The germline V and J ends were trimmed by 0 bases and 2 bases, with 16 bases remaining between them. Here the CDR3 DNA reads TGTGCCAGCAGCCAAGATTATAAGGGGGGGCCCAACACCGGGGAGCTGTTTTTT. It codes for CASSQDYKGGPNTGELFF. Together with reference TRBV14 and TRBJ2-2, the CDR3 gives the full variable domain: EAGVTQFPSHSVIEKGQTVTLRCDPISGHDNLYWYRRVMGKEIKFLLHFVKESKQDESGMPNNRFLAERTGGTYSTLKVQPAELEDSGVYFCASSQDYKGGPNTGELFFGEGSRLTVL.

CDR3 coding DNA: TGTGCCAGCAGTTACCGGGGACTGGGGGTCACTGAAGCTTTCTTT. Translation: CASSYRGLGVTEAFF. This chain links TRBV6-5 with TRBJ1-1; the D gene is possibly TRBD1 (5 bases). The ends were cut back, 2 bases at V and 4 bases at J, with 14 bases in the middle. Germline-derived CDR1 and CDR2 are MNHEY and SVGAGI. The length of the CDR3 is 15 residues.

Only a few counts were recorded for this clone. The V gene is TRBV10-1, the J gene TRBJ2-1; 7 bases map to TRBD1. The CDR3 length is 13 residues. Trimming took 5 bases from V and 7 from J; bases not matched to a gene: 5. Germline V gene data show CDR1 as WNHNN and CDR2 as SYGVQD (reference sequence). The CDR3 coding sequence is TGCGCCAGCAGTACGGGACAGCAAAATGAGCAGTTCTTC. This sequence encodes CASSTGQQNEQFF.

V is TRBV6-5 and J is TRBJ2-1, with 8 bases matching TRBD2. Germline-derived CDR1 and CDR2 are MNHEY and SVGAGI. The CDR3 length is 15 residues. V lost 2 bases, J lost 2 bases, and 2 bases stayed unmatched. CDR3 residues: CASSYGAGAYNEQFF. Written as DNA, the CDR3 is TGTGCCAGCAGTTACGGAGCGGGGGCCTACAATGAGCAGTTCTTC.

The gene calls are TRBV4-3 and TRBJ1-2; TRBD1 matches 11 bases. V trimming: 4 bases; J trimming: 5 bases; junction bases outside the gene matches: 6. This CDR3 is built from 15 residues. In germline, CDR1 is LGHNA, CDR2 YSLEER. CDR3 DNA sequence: TGCGCCAGCAGCCCAGGGACAGGGGGATTGTATGGCTACACCTTC. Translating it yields CASSPGTGGLYGYTF.

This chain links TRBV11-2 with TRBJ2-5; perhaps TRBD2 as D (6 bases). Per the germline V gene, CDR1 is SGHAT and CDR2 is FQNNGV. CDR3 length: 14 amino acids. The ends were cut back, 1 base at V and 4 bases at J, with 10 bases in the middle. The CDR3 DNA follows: TGTGCCAGCAGCTTAGGGACTACTATAGAGACCCAGTACTTC. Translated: CASSLGTTIETQYF.

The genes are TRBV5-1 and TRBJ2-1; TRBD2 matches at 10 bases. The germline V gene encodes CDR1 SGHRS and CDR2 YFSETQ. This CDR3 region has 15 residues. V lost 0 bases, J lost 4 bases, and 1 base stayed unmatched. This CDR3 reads CASSLGTSGYNEQFF. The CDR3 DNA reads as TGCGCCAGCAGCTTGGGGACTAGCGGATACAATGAGCAGTTCTTC.

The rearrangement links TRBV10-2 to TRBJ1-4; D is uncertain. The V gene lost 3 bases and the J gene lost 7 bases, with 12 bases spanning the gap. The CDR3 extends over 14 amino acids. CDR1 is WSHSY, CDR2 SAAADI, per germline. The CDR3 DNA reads TGCGCCAGCAGTGACATATCGGCCCGTGAAAAACTGTTTTTT. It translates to CASSDISAREKLFF.

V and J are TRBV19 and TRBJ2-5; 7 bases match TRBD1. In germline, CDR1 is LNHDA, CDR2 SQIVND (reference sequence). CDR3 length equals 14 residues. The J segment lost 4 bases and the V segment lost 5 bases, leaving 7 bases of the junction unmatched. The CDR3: CASSQQGTGETQYF. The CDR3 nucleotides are TGTGCCAGTAGTCAACAGGGGACGGGAGAGACCCAGTACTTC.

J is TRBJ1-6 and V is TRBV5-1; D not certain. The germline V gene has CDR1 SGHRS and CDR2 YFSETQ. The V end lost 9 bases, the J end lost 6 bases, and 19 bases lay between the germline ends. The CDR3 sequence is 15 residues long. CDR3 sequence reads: CATRPGYQTNSPLHF. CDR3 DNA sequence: TGCGCCACCAGACCGGGTTATCAGACTAATTCACCCCTCCACTTT.

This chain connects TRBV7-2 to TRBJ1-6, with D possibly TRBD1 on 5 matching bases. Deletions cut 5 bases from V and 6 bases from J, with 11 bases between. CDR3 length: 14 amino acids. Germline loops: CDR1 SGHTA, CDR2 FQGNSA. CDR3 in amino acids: CASSPGPTNSPLHF. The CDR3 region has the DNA TGTGCCAGCAGCCCGGGACCGACTAATTCACCCCTCCACTTT.

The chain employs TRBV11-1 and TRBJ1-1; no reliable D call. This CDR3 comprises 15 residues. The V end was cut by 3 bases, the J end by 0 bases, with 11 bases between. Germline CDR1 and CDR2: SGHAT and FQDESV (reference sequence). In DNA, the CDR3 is TGTGCCAGCAGCTTGGCGTCCCTCATGAACACTGAAGCTTTCTTT. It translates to CASSLASLMNTEAFF.

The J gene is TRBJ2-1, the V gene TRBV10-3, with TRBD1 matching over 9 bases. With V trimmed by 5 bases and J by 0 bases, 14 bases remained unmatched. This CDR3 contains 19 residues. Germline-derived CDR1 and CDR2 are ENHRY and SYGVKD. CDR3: CAISRMGQGTLSSYNEQFF. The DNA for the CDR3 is TGTGCCATCAGTCGAATGGGACAGGGAACCTTGAGCTCCTACAATGAGCAGTTCTTC.

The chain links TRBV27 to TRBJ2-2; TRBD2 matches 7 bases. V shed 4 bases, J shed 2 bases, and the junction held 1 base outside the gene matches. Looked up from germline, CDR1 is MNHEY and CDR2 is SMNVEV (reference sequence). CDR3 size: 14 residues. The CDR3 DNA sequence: TGTGCCAGCAGTTGGGACTACAACACCGGGGAGCTGTTTTTT. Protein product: CASSWDYNTGELFF.

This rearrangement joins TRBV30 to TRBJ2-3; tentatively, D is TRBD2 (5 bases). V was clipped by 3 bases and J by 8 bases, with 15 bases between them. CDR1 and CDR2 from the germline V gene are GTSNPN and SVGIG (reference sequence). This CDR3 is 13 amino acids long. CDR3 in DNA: TGTGCCTGGAGGTCAACGGGATTGGGTACGCAGTATTTT. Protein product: CAWRSTGLGTQYF. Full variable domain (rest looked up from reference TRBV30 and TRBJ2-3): SQTIHQWPATLVQPVGSPLSLECTVEGTSNPNLYWYRQAAGRGLQLLFYSVGIGQISSEVPQNLSASRPQDRQFILSSKKLLLSDSGFYLCAWRSTGLGTQYFGPGTRLTVL.

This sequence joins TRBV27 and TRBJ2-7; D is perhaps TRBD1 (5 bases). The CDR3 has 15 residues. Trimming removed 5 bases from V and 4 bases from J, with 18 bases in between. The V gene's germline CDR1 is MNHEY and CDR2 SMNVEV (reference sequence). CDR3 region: CASSPPGRSGYEQYF. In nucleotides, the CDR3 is TGTGCCAGCAGTCCCCCAGGGCGGTCTGGGTACGAGCAGTACTTC.

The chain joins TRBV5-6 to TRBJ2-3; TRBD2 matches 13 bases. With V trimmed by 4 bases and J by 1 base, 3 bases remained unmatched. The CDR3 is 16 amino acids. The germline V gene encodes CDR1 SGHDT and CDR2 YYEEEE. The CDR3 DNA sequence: TGTGCCAGCAGCGAGGGGACTAGCGGGGGCACAGATACGCAGTATTTT. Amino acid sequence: CASSEGTSGGTDTQYF.

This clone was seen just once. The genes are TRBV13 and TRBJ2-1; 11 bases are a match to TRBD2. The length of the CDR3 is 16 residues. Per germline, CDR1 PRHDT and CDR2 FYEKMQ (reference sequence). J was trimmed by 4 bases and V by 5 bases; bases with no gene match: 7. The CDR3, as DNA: TGTGCCAGCAGCCCCCCTAGCGGGAGGCAATACAATGAGCAGTTCTTC. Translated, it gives CASSPPSGRQYNEQFF.

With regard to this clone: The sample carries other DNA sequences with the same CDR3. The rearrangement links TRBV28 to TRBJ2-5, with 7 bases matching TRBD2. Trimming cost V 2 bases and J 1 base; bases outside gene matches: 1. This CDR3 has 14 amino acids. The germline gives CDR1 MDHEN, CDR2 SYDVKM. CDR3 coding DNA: TGTGCCAGCAGTTTAGGCGGGGGCCAAGAGACCCAGTACTTC. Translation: CASSLGGGQETQYF.

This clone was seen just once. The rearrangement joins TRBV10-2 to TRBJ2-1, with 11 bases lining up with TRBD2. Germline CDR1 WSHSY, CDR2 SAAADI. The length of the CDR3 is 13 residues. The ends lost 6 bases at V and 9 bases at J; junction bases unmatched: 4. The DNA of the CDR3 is TGCGCCAGCAGATCCGGACTAGCGGGTGAGCAGTTCTTC. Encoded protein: CASRSGLAGEQFF.

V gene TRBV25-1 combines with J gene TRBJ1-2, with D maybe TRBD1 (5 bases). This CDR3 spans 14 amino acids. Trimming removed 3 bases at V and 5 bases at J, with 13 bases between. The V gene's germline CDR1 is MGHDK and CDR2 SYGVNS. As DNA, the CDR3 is TGTGCCAGCAGTGAGACGGGACTGATATATGGCTACACCTTC. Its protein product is CASSETGLIYGYTF.